This T cell receptor beta chain originates from a study of T cell repertoires in cytomegalovirus infection (dated by TCRdb to the late 2010s). Background on the whole study: Donor HLA type was relevant to the analysis, because carriage of CMV infection together with the matching HLA type was indicated by public TCR beta signatures. What the work shows at the level of the full study, not this receptor alone: Carriers of CMV infection plus the relevant HLA type were discriminated by the cumulative frequency of public TCR beta family members in the study cohort and in an independent roughly 380-donor cohort. The ex vivo response was dominated by HLA-C-restricted CMV-specific TCR beta clonotypes, which also provided the single most frequent clonotype in two of eight donors.

This clonotype was found many times. Its binding antigen is unknown. Base qualities are missing; no much larger clone stands one base away. This sample was sequenced with an Illumina HiSeq 1500. TCRdb reprocessed the public reads (quality trimming at Q25 with fastp, clone calling with MiXCR) and kept in-frame beta chains. Identical CDR3 proteins give one entry, which carries the most common genes and DNA. The sample has more than 200,000 distinct CDR3 sequences on record, approximately 9.2% of them singletons. Clones ranked in the top ten supply more than 13% of the sample. The germline V gene specifies MNHEY as CDR1 and SVGEGT as CDR2. The CDR3 covers 18 residues, taking in both the cysteine and the phenylalanine. Here the CDR3 DNA is all that survives: 54 bases in frame from base 1. V was cut back by 2 bases and J by 0 bases, leaving a gap of 17 bases between them.

The sequencing input was PBMCs. This receptor was obtained from a human donor in good health (CMV status not recorded). Some clones in this sample may be carry-over from other donors' samples. The rearranged segments are TRBV6-2 or TRBV6-3 and TRBJ1-5; the D gene is possibly TRBD1, with 5 bases matching. Here is the DNA: TGTGCCAGCAGTTACCCCCTGGGGCAGCCCCTTAGCAATCAGCCCCAGCATTTT. This gives the protein CASSYPLGQPLSNQPQHF.